The 21 T cell receptor beta chains in this list originate from one sample, sequenced in a study of vaccination and CD4 T cells after COVID-19. Cultured CD4+ T cell DNA was sequenced using the Oncomine TCR Beta short-read assay. TCRdb itself ran the PCR reads through MiXCR, one entry per CDR3 protein. This sample carries nearly 15,000 distinct CDR3 sequences, approximately 52% of them seen once, and the ten largest clones take approximately 7.3%. Treatment denoted: approximately 9-day PBMC culture with coronavirus spike peptide pools or control peptides (ViraFEST assay). No antigen has been assigned to these receptors. The specimen was CD4+ T cells from blood, cultured in vitro. Every receptor here comes from a human donor who had recovered from COVID-19.

V usage is TRBV5-4 and J usage is TRBJ2-1; a weak D match, TRBD1 (5 bases). The germline V and J ends were trimmed by 4 bases and 2 bases, with 13 bases remaining between them. CDR3 length equals 15 residues. The germline CDR1 and CDR2 sequences are SGHNT and YYREEE (reference sequence). CDR3 sequence: CASSRAGSPYNEQFF. The CDR3 bases are TGTGCCAGCAGCCGCGCAGGGTCTCCCTACAATGAGCAGTTCTTC.

This clonotype was observed a handful of times. V usage is TRBV20-1 and J usage is TRBJ2-7; D perhaps matches TRBD2 (6 bases). The CDR3 length is 10 residues. Trimming took off 6 bases at V and 7 bases at J, with 10 bases between the two ends. Germline loops: CDR1 DFQATT, CDR2 SNEGSKA (reference sequence). The CDR3 nucleotides are TGCAGTGCAGCTCGGGGGGAGCAGTACTTC. It codes for CSAARGEQYF.

V usage is TRBV7-2 and J usage is TRBJ2-5; D tentatively reads TRBD1 or TRBD2 (5 bases each). Trimming left V 4 bases short and J 5 bases short, with 20 bases between. There are 16 residues in the CDR3. From germline, CDR1 is SGHTA and CDR2 FQGNSA. CDR3 loop: CASSSLGAGSGETQYF. CDR3 nucleotide sequence: TGTGCCAGCAGCTCCCTCGGGGCAGGGTCCGGGGAGACCCAGTACTTC.

The V gene is TRBV20-1, the J gene TRBJ2-1, with TRBD1 matching 9 bases. There are 15 residues in the CDR3. Germline CDR1 DFQATT, CDR2 SNEGSKA (reference sequence). The trim removed 3 bases at V and 8 bases at J, leaving 11 bases unmatched. The CDR3 DNA is TGCAGTGCTAGTGGGACAGGGCCCCAGGGGGATGAGCAGTTCTTC. This encodes CSASGTGPQGDEQFF.

This chain connects TRBV2 to TRBJ1-5; TRBD1 agrees at 12 bases. With 6 bases clipped from V and 6 bases from J, the junction kept 6 bases outside the gene matches. This CDR3 comprises 15 residues. CDR1 and CDR2 (germline): SNHLY, FYNNEI. The CDR3 sequence is CASRGGQGAAQPQHF. The CDR3 bases are TGTGCCAGCAGGGGGGGACAGGGGGCGGCTCAGCCCCAGCATTTT.

The gene calls are TRBV20-1 and TRBJ1-1, with 8 nucleotides matching TRBD1. The CDR3 is 11 residues long. Germline values: CDR1 DFQATT, CDR2 SNEGSKA (reference sequence). The V gene end was trimmed by 6 bases and the J gene end by 11 bases; junction bases not matched to a gene: 8. The CDR3 sequence: CSAPDREEAFF. The CDR3 DNA is TGCAGTGCCCCGGACAGGGAAGAGGCTTTCTTT.

Only one count was recorded for this clonotype. This chain links TRBV28 with TRBJ1-2; D gene ambiguous. The CDR3 is 14 amino acids. V was cut by 4 bases and J by 4 bases, with 13 bases left in between. The germline CDR1 and CDR2 sequences are MDHEN and SYDVKM. The CDR3 is CASSSLGHTYGYTF. The CDR3 DNA is TGTGCCAGCAGTTCCCTAGGGCATACCTATGGCTACACCTTC.

This clonotype was counted only a few times. V usage is TRBV6-4 and J usage is TRBJ2-1, with 8 bases matching TRBD2. The CDR3 spans 15 residues. The germline CDR1 and CDR2 sequences are MRHNA and SNTAGT. V lost 0 bases to trimming and J lost 2 bases; unmatched junction nucleotides: 0. The CDR3 protein is CASSDSAGAYNEQFF. The CDR3 bases are TGTGCCAGCAGTGACTCAGCGGGAGCCTACAATGAGCAGTTCTTC.

The CDR3 protein is CASSPLTTNNYGYTF. In nucleotides, the CDR3 is TGTGCCAGCAGTCCTTTAACGACAAACAACTATGGCTACACCTTC. The chain links TRBV6-1 to TRBJ1-2; D call uncertain. The CDR3 length is 15 residues. With 5 bases removed from V and 2 bases from J, the gap between germline ends came to 15 bases. The germline gives CDR1 MNHNS, CDR2 SASEGT.

J is TRBJ2-5 and V is TRBV27; D is unclear. The CDR3 totals 15 residues. Germline assignment: CDR1 MNHEY and CDR2 SMNVEV (reference sequence). Trimming left V 6 bases short and J 2 bases short, with 16 bases between. The CDR3 DNA follows: TGTGCCAGCAGCCGAACCTTGGACGGGCAAGAGACCCAGTACTTC. Translating gives CASSRTLDGQETQYF.

The chain carries TRBV20-1 and TRBJ2-5; 9 bases match TRBD2. The CDR3 sequence is 14 residues long. The germline V gene has CDR1 DFQATT and CDR2 SNEGSKA (reference sequence). The V segment lost 4 bases and the J segment 10 bases; nucleotides outside the gene matches: 13. CDR3 residues: CSANLASGAWDQYF. DNA for the CDR3: TGCAGTGCTAATCTGGCTAGCGGGGCCTGGGACCAGTACTTC.

This clonotype appeared once. This rearrangement joins TRBV30 to TRBJ1-2, with 8 bases matching TRBD1. J gave up 6 bases and V 2 bases, and 5 bases lay outside the gene matches. This CDR3 comprises 13 residues. In germline, CDR1 is GTSNPN, CDR2 SVGIG (reference sequence). CDR3 DNA sequence: TGTGCCTGGAGTCTAGGACAGGGACATGGCTACACCTTC. This codes for CAWSLGQGHGYTF.

The chain combines TRBV7-9 with TRBJ2-5, with 7 bases matching TRBD1. The CDR3 covers 16 residues. V shed 2 bases, J shed 1 base, and the junction held 7 bases outside the gene matches. The germline gives CDR1 SEHNR, CDR2 FQNEAQ (reference sequence). The CDR3, as DNA: TGTGCCAGCAGCTTAAGAGGGGGCGGACGCCAAGAGACCCAGTACTTC. This encodes CASSLRGGGRQETQYF.

This clonotype came up a few times. The genes are TRBV20-1 and TRBJ1-3, with a weak D call TRBD1 (6 bases). V lost 0 bases to trimming and J lost 8 bases, with 14 bases between them. This CDR3 has 14 residues. CDR1 and CDR2 from the germline V gene are DFQATT and SNEGSKA (reference sequence). CDR3 protein: CSARDLRDTHTIYF. The CDR3 bases are TGCAGTGCTAGAGATCTCCGGGACACCCACACCATATATTTT.

The chain uses TRBV19 and TRBJ1-1, with 9 bases fitting TRBD1. V shed 8 bases and J 3 bases; nucleotides not matched to a gene: 4. The germline gives CDR1 LNHDA, CDR2 SQIVND (reference sequence). This CDR3 spans 13 amino acids. The CDR3 region is CASGRDRDTEAFF. CDR3 DNA: TGTGCCAGTGGCCGGGACAGGGACACTGAAGCTTTCTTT.

The table lists this clonotype with a few counts. The J gene is TRBJ1-5, the V gene TRBV20-1; 9 bases line up with TRBD1. The ends lost 0 bases at V and 6 bases at J; junction bases unmatched: 3. The germline V gene has CDR1 DFQATT and CDR2 SNEGSKA (reference sequence). The CDR3 spans 14 residues. CDR3 in amino acids: CSAREYRGLQPQHF. Written as DNA, the CDR3 is TGCAGTGCTAGAGAGTACAGGGGGCTTCAGCCCCAGCATTTT.

As for this clonotype: The junction shows a germline mismatch at one end, possibly a read error. The V gene is TRBV3-1, the J gene TRBJ2-5; D unclear. Germline CDR1 LGHDT, CDR2 YNNKEL (reference sequence). This CDR3 is 11 amino acids long. CDR3: CATIFQETQYF. The CDR3 coding sequence is TGTGCCACCATATTCCAGGAGACTCAGTACTTC.

The genes are TRBV20-1 and TRBJ2-7, with a possible D match to TRBD1 (6 bases). Trimming took 4 bases from V and 7 from J, leaving 17 bases between them. The CDR3 length is 13 residues. CDR1 and CDR2 from the germline V gene are DFQATT and SNEGSKA (reference sequence). The CDR3: CSAKKGGRGEQYF. DNA for the CDR3: TGCAGTGCTAAAAAAGGGGGTAGAGGGGAGCAGTACTTC.

The chain recombines TRBV18 with TRBJ1-1; 11 bases fit TRBD1. Germline lookup yields CDR1 KGHSH and CDR2 LQKENI. The CDR3 has 15 amino acids. The V segment lost 1 base and the J segment 4 bases; nucleotides outside the gene matches: 2. The CDR3, as DNA: TGTGCCAGCTCACCACTAGGGACAGGGGGCACTGAAGCTTTCTTT. Amino acid sequence: CASSPLGTGGTEAFF.

The gene calls are TRBV5-1 and TRBJ2-5; 11 bases agree with TRBD2. This CDR3 is built from 15 residues. In germline, CDR1 is SGHRS, CDR2 YFSETQ. V gave up 2 bases and J gave up 3 bases; unmatched junction bases: 3. The CDR3 coding sequence is TGCGCCAGCAGCTTTCTAGCGGGAGGTGAAGAGACCCAGTACTTC. This translates into CASSFLAGGEETQYF.

In this sample, this clonotype is large. The chain uses TRBV6-1 and TRBJ1-2; D possibly corresponds to TRBD1 (6 bases). The germline CDR1 and CDR2 sequences are MNHNS and SASEGT. Trimming cost V 7 bases and J 8 bases, with 20 bases left between them. The CDR3 is 14 residues long. The CDR3 loop reads CASKNRGGAIGYTF. CDR3 DNA sequence: TGTGCCAGCAAAAATAGAGGGGGGGCTATCGGCTACACCTTC.